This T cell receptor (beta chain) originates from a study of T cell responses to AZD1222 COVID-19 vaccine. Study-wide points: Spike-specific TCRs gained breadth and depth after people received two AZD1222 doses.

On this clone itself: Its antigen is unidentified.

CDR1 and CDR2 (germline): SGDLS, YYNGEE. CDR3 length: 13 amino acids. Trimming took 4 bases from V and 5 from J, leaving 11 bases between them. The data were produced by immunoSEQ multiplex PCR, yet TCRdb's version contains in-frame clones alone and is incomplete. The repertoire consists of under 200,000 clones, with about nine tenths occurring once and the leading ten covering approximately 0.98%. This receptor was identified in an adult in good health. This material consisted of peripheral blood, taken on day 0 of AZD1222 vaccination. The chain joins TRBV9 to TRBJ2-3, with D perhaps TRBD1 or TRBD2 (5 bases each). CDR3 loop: CASSPPRGDTQYF. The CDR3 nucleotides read TGTGCCAGCAGCCCGCCGAGGGGAGATACGCAGTATTTT. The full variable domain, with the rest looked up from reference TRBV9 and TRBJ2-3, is DSGVTQTPKHLITATGQRVTLRCSPRSGDLSVYWYQQSLDQGLQFLIQYYNGEERAKGNILERFSAQQFPDLHSELNLSSLELGDSALYFCASSPPRGDTQYFGPGTRLTVL.